This entry concerns a single T cell receptor (beta chain). Its cognate antigen is unknown. The table came from immunoSEQ multiplex PCR; TCRdb's copy has only in-frame clones and leaves some out. The sample records roughly 90,000 clones, around four fifths being singletons. Time point: blood 4 weeks post-SBRT, at nephrectomy. The treatment was: 15 Gy SBRT to primary tumor, nephrectomy 4 weeks later. Nephrectomy followed 15 Gy stereotactic body radiation by 4 weeks. The patient's renal cell carcinoma had clear cell pathology. This sample was included in a study of radiation and T cells in renal cell carcinoma. Study-level points and caveats: Top tumor clonotypes rose in blood 2 weeks post-radiation, then contracted. Baseline intratumoral clonotype presence is unknown without pretreatment biopsies.

V trimming: 2 bases; J trimming: 1 base; junction bases outside the gene matches: 4. CDR1 is SGHRS, CDR2 YFSETQ, per germline. The CDR3 consists of 15 residues. The genes are TRBV5-1 and TRBJ2-3, with TRBD1 identical over 7 bases. The receptor comes from a man between 50 and 59 years old with renal cell carcinoma. This specimen was blood, taken from a patient whose treatment included radiotherapy and nephrectomy. The CDR3 sequence: CASSLQGMGTDTQYF. The CDR3 nucleotides read TGCGCCAGCAGCTTACAGGGGATGGGCACAGATACGCAGTATTTT. The full variable domain, completed using reference TRBV5-1 and TRBJ2-3, is KAGVTQTPRYLIKTRGQQVTLSCSPISGHRSVSWYQQTPGQGLQFLFEYFSETQRNKGNFPGRFSGRQFSNSRSEMNVSTLELGDSALYLCASSLQGMGTDTQYFGPGTRLTVL.